These 32 T cell receptor beta chains were sequenced from one sample in a study of blood T cell repertoires in COVID-19 (dated by TCRdb to 2020 to 2021). The receptor library was made with the immunoSEQ multiplex PCR assay. TCRdb mirrors the immuneACCESS table, restricted to in-frame sequences. Some clones are absent from its copies; in checked studies, under half trace to an unresolved V gene, and the reason for the others is unknown. This sample is represented by just over 60,000 clones; around 85% of them were singletons. The ten largest clones add up to around a sixth of the sample. The sample comprised peripheral blood. Receptors originate from a man in his fifties or sixties with acute or convalescent COVID-19.

This clone was detected only a few times. This rearrangement joins TRBV28 to TRBJ2-5; TRBD1 is a possible D gene (8 bases). Deletions cut 5 bases from V and 7 bases from J, with 20 bases between. There are 15 residues in the CDR3. Germline values: CDR1 MDHEN, CDR2 SYDVKM. The CDR3 spells CASSANRGGWVTQYF. The CDR3 DNA reads TGTGCCAGCAGTGCTAACAGGGGGGGCTGGGTGACCCAGTACTTC.

The chain recombines TRBV29-1 with TRBJ2-7; D may be TRBD1 (5 bases). With 7 bases removed from V and 2 bases from J, the gap between germline ends came to 12 bases. CDR1 is SQVTM, CDR2 ANQGSEA, per germline. The CDR3 is 12 amino acids. The CDR3 DNA sequence: TGCAGCGCCGCTGACAGTACCTACGAGCAGTACTTC. Amino acids: CSAADSTYEQYF.

V is TRBV5-4 and J is TRBJ2-1, with D possibly being TRBD2 (6 bases). From germline, CDR1 is SGHNT and CDR2 YYREEE (reference sequence). V lost 4 bases and J lost 0, with 14 bases in between. The CDR3 is 16 amino acids. The CDR3 DNA is TGTGCCAGCAGCAAAGCTAGCGCCAGCTCCTACAATGAGCAGTTCTTC. This encodes CASSKASASSYNEQFF.

The V call is TRBV7-2, the J call TRBJ2-5; TRBD2 matches at 9 bases. V was pared by 1 base and J by 1 base, with 4 bases of the junction left unmatched. The germline V gene encodes CDR1 SGHTA and CDR2 FQGNSA. The CDR3 is 16 residues long. The CDR3 nucleotides read TGTGCCAGCAGCTTAGGATCTAGCGGGGCCCAAGAGACCCAGTACTTC. This encodes CASSLGSSGAQETQYF.

The rearrangement uses TRBV5-1 and TRBJ2-5; TRBD2 aligns across 8 bases. The CDR3 is 16 amino acids. Trimming at V came to 5 bases and at J to 1 base, leaving 10 bases not matched to a gene. Germline assignment: CDR1 SGHRS and CDR2 YFSETQ. CDR3 residues: CASSHATSGIQETQYF. CDR3 DNA sequence: TGCGCCAGCAGTCACGCTACTAGCGGAATCCAAGAGACCCAGTACTTC. Looking up the rest from reference TRBV5-1 and TRBJ2-5 gives the full variable domain: KAGVTQTPRYLIKTRGQQVTLSCSPISGHRSVSWYQQTPGQGLQFLFEYFSETQRNKGNFPGRFSGRQFSNSRSEMNVSTLELGDSALYLCASSHATSGIQETQYFGPGTRLLVL.

This sequence joins TRBV5-4 and TRBJ2-7; 10 nucleotides align to TRBD1. Trimming cost V 4 bases and J 5 bases; bases outside gene matches: 12. CDR1 is SGHNT and CDR2 is YYREEE in the germline V gene (reference sequence). The length of the CDR3 is 16 residues. CDR3 region: CASSLTSGTGVHEQYF. The DNA of the CDR3 is TGTGCCAGCAGCCTCACGTCCGGGACAGGGGTCCACGAGCAGTACTTC.

The genes are TRBV5-1 and TRBJ1-2; 7 nucleotides align to TRBD1. Germline assignment: CDR1 SGHRS and CDR2 YFSETQ. The V and J ends lost 2 bases and 2 bases, in that order; junction bases with no gene match: 6. The CDR3 covers 15 residues. CDR3 region: CASSFGGTANYGYTF. The CDR3 DNA sequence: TGCGCCAGCAGCTTCGGTGGGACAGCCAACTATGGCTACACCTTC.

The chain recombines TRBV6-5 with TRBJ2-1; 10 bases map to TRBD1. Trimming cost V 6 bases and J 10 bases; bases outside gene matches: 6. This CDR3 is built from 13 residues. Germline-derived CDR1 and CDR2 are MNHEY and SVGAGI. The chain's CDR3 is CASSWTGGDEQFF. In DNA, the CDR3 is TGTGCCAGCAGCTGGACAGGGGGAGACGAGCAGTTCTTC.

The V gene is TRBV19, the J gene TRBJ2-7; a weak D match, TRBD1 (6 bases). The CDR3 is 13 amino acids. V shed 6 bases and J shed 0 bases, with 9 bases lying between them. Germline V gene data show CDR1 as LNHDA and CDR2 as SQIVND (reference sequence). Here the CDR3 DNA reads TGTGCCAGTAGCTACAGGGACTCCTACGAGCAGTACTTC. Translated: CASSYRDSYEQYF. Complete variable domain (other parts from reference TRBV19 and TRBJ2-7): DGGITQSPKYLFRKEGQNVTLSCEQNLNHDAMYWYRQDPGQGLRLIYYSQIVNDFQKGDIAEGYSVSREKKESFPLTVTSAQKNPTAFYLCASSYRDSYEQYFGPGTRLTVT.

The table lists this clone with a few counts. The chain has TRBV14 and TRBJ1-2; 9 bases agree with TRBD1. From germline, CDR1 is SGHDN and CDR2 FVKESK. The junction had 9 bases not matched to a gene; V was cut back by 5 bases and J by 8 bases. CDR3 length: 14 residues. The CDR3 nucleotides are TGTGCCAGCAGCAACAGACAGGGGGTGAAGGGCTACACCTTC. It yields the protein CASSNRQGVKGYTF.

The genes are TRBV7-9 and TRBJ2-2, with 11 bases lining up with TRBD2. The CDR3 has 18 residues. The J segment lost 0 bases and the V segment lost 0 bases, leaving 3 bases of the junction unmatched. Looked up from germline, CDR1 is SEHNR and CDR2 is FQNEAQ (reference sequence). In nucleotides, the CDR3 is TGTGCCAGCAGCTTAGCCGGACTAGCGGGTTCGAACACCGGGGAGCTGTTTTTT. Amino acids: CASSLAGLAGSNTGELFF.

The chain links TRBV18 to TRBJ1-1; D may be TRBD1 (5 bases). Trimming removed 3 bases from V and 1 base from J, with 9 bases in between. CDR1 KGHSH and CDR2 LQKENI come from the germline V gene. CDR3 length: 14 amino acids. The CDR3: CASSPSGGNTEAFF. CDR3 nucleotide sequence: TGTGCCAGCTCACCGAGCGGGGGGAACACTGAAGCTTTCTTT.

The chain is built from TRBV6-4 and TRBJ2-5; 9 bases are a match to TRBD1. V shed 4 bases and J 5 bases; nucleotides not matched to a gene: 8. CDR3 length: 15 residues. CDR1 is MRHNA, CDR2 SNTAGT, per germline. In nucleotides, the CDR3 is TGTGCCAGCAGTGTAGTACAGGGGGCGCGGGAGACCCAGTACTTC. This codes for CASSVVQGARETQYF.

The V and J genes are TRBV6-5 and TRBJ1-3; D unclear. Germline V CDR1 and CDR2: MNHEY, SVGAGI. The V end was cut by 4 bases, the J end by 4 bases, with 14 bases between. CDR3 size: 15 residues. CDR3 bases: TGTGCCAGCAGTTCCCGACAACAGTTCGGAAACACCATATATTTT. The encoded protein is CASSSRQQFGNTIYF.

With respect to this clone: The germline gene is not matched at one end of the junction; a read error may be the cause. The chain has TRBV7-7 and TRBJ2-2; D not certain. CDR1 and CDR2 from the germline V gene are SSHAT and FNYEAQ (reference sequence). The CDR3 is made up of 16 amino acids. Here the CDR3 reads CASSPFLAGNTGELFF. DNA for the CDR3: TGTGCTAGCAGCCCGTTTCTTGCAGGAAACACCGGGGAGCTGTTTTTT.

In its sample, this clone was seen a few times. The chain is built from TRBV6-5 and TRBJ2-1, with 9 bases fitting TRBD1. V shed 5 bases, J shed 7 bases, and the junction held 6 bases outside the gene matches. Germline CDR1 MNHEY, CDR2 SVGAGI. The CDR3 runs 14 residues. CDR3 loop: CASSPGQGGNEQFF. CDR3 DNA sequence: TGTGCCAGCAGTCCGGGACAGGGAGGTAATGAGCAGTTCTTC.

The rearrangement uses TRBV24-1 and TRBJ2-1, with D uncertain. The V gene's germline CDR1 is KGHDR and CDR2 SFDVKD. Trimming pared 1 base from V and 7 bases from J, leaving 4 bases between. The CDR3 runs 12 residues. The CDR3 here is CATSDFINEQFF. The CDR3 coding sequence is TGTGCCACCAGTGATTTTATTAATGAGCAGTTCTTC.

V is TRBV6-2 or TRBV6-3 and J is TRBJ2-7, with 12 nucleotides matching TRBD2. With 2 bases clipped from V and 1 base from J, the junction kept 15 bases outside the gene matches. The length of the CDR3 is 20 residues. Germline assignment: CDR1 MNHEY and CDR2 SVGEGT. Here the CDR3 reads CASSYASTSGRGLLSYEQYF. The DNA of the CDR3 is TGTGCCAGCAGTTACGCCTCGACTAGCGGGAGAGGGCTTTTGTCCTACGAGCAGTACTTC.

V gene TRBV5-6 combines with J gene TRBJ1-4; D gene ambiguous. The CDR3 spans 15 residues. V lost 1 base to trimming and J lost 4 bases, with 11 bases between them. CDR1 and CDR2 from the germline V gene are SGHDT and YYEEEE. CDR3 DNA sequence: TGTGCCAGCAGCTTGCATAAACTACTTAATGAAAAACTGTTTTTT. This translates into CASSLHKLLNEKLFF.

The chain recombines TRBV5-1 with TRBJ2-3; 13 bases are a match to TRBD2. Germline assignment: CDR1 SGHRS and CDR2 YFSETQ. The ends lost 4 bases at V and 1 base at J; junction bases unmatched: 3. The CDR3 totals 16 residues. In DNA form, the CDR3 reads TGCGCCAGCAGCCTCGGACTAGCGGGAGGCACAGATACGCAGTATTTT. Protein sequence: CASSLGLAGGTDTQYF. The entire variable domain, with the rest obtained from reference TRBV5-1 and TRBJ2-3, is as follows: KAGVTQTPRYLIKTRGQQVTLSCSPISGHRSVSWYQQTPGQGLQFLFEYFSETQRNKGNFPGRFSGRQFSNSRSEMNVSTLELGDSALYLCASSLGLAGGTDTQYFGPGTRLTVL.

In nucleotides, the CDR3 is TGTGCCTGGACTAGCGTGGAGGACACCGGGGAGCTGTTTTTT. Protein product: CAWTSVEDTGELFF. The chain recombines TRBV30 with TRBJ2-2; a possible D gene is TRBD2 (6 bases). CDR1 and CDR2 (germline): GTSNPN, SVGIG (reference sequence). This CDR3 comprises 14 residues. V was cut by 4 bases and J by 3 bases, with 12 bases left in between.

The J gene is TRBJ2-7, the V gene TRBV24-1; TRBD1 aligns across 8 bases. The CDR3 covers 14 residues. The V and J ends lost 6 bases and 2 bases, in that order; junction bases with no gene match: 5. CDR1 and CDR2 (germline): KGHDR, SFDVKD. The CDR3 nucleotides are TGTGCCACCAGTCAAACAGGGGGTACCTACGAGCAGTACTTC. Translated, it gives CATSQTGGTYEQYF.

This clone was found once. The chain couples TRBV18 to TRBJ1-5; 12 bases map to TRBD1. J gave up 1 base and V 2 bases, and 6 bases lay outside the gene matches. CDR3 length: 18 residues. The V gene's germline CDR1 is KGHSH and CDR2 LQKENI. The CDR3 spells CASSPGTGGSVSNQPQHF. DNA of the CDR3: TGTGCCAGCTCACCAGGGACAGGGGGCTCTGTCAGCAATCAGCCCCAGCATTTT.

V and J are TRBV11-2 and TRBJ1-1, with D possibly TRBD1 on 5 matching bases. The V gene's germline CDR1 is SGHAT and CDR2 FQNNGV. Deletions cut 1 base from V and 6 bases from J, with 9 bases between. The length of the CDR3 is 13 residues. CDR3 sequence: CASSLVRGAEAFF. In DNA form, the CDR3 reads TGTGCCAGCAGCTTAGTAAGGGGCGCTGAAGCTTTCTTT.

This clone is a singleton in its sample. The chain is built from TRBV7-2 and TRBJ1-1, with 7 bases matching TRBD1. With 5 bases clipped from V and 2 bases from J, the junction kept 8 bases outside the gene matches. This CDR3 spans 15 amino acids. CDR1 and CDR2 from the germline V gene are SGHTA and FQGNSA. CDR3 amino acids: CASSLPDRPNTEAFF. The CDR3 nucleotides are TGTGCCAGCAGCCTCCCGGACAGGCCTAACACTGAAGCTTTCTTT.

The genes are TRBV2 and TRBJ1-1; the match to TRBD1 covers 8 bases. V lost 5 bases and J lost 1; bases outside the gene matches: 9. Germline V gene sequence: CDR1 SNHLY, CDR2 FYNNEI. The length of the CDR3 is 16 residues. CDR3 coding DNA: TGTGCCAGCAGTCCAGACAGGGGTGGTAAGAACACTGAAGCTTTCTTT. This encodes CASSPDRGGKNTEAFF.

This clone was counted between two and nine times. The chain couples TRBV12-3 or TRBV12-4 to TRBJ2-2; the D is unclear. The CDR3 has 12 amino acids. Trimming removed 8 bases from V and 6 bases from J, with 10 bases in between. The CDR3 sequence is CASVWRSGELFF. The CDR3 region has the DNA TGTGCCAGCGTTTGGCGGTCCGGGGAGCTGTTTTTT.

This chain uses TRBV7-2 with TRBJ2-7; 8 bases fit TRBD1. Losses at the gene ends were 4 bases for V and 3 bases for J; bases not matched to a gene: 5. Germline V lookup: CDR1 SGHTA, CDR2 FQGNSA. This CDR3 is 14 amino acids long. CDR3 coding DNA: TGTGCCAGCAGCTGGACCGGGACAGGCTACGAGCAGTACTTC. This encodes CASSWTGTGYEQYF. The full variable domain, in which reference TRBV7-2 and TRBJ2-7 provide the parts outside the CDR3, is GAGVSQSPSNKVTEKGKDVELRCDPISGHTALYWYRQSLGQGLEFLIYFQGNSAPDKSGLPSDRFSAERTGGSVSTLTIQRTQQEDSAVYLCASSWTGTGYEQYFGPGTRLTVT.

The chain combines TRBV27 with TRBJ2-7; TRBD1 agrees at 7 bases. CDR3 length equals 15 residues. Per the germline V gene, CDR1 is MNHEY and CDR2 is SMNVEV (reference sequence). The trim removed 4 bases at V and 3 bases at J, leaving 9 bases unmatched. Here the CDR3 DNA reads TGTGCCAGCAGTTACCCCAGAACAGGGGTCTACGAGCAGTACTTC. This sequence encodes CASSYPRTGVYEQYF.

The rearrangement joins TRBV7-3 to TRBJ2-2, with 8 positions matching TRBD2. V lost 6 bases, J lost 4 bases, and 10 bases stayed unmatched. This CDR3 has 16 amino acids. The V gene's germline CDR1 is SGHTA and CDR2 FQGTGA. CDR3 DNA sequence: TGTGCCAGCAGTTTCCGAGCGGGAGAGGGCACCGGGGAGCTGTTTTTT. Translation gives CASSFRAGEGTGELFF.

This chain joins TRBV11-2 and TRBJ1-3; no reliable D call. The V gene's germline CDR1 is SGHAT and CDR2 FQNNGV. With 5 bases removed from V and 4 bases from J, the gap between germline ends came to 3 bases. The CDR3 extends over 11 amino acids. The CDR3 coding sequence is TGTGCCAGCAGCACAGGAAACACCATATATTTT. Protein product: CASSTGNTIYF.

This clone was seen a handful of times. The CDR3 DNA reads as TGTGCCAGTAGTTTACTACTTTCCTACAATGAGCAGTTCTTC. This translates into CASSLLLSYNEQFF. The chain joins TRBV19 to TRBJ2-1; D is unclear. In germline, CDR1 is LNHDA, CDR2 SQIVND (reference sequence). With 5 bases removed from V and 1 base from J, the gap between germline ends came to 9 bases. The CDR3 is made up of 14 amino acids.